Shown below are 17 T cell receptor beta chains from a single sample sequenced in a study of T cell responses to AZD1222 COVID-19 vaccine. Clones were read by immunoSEQ multiplex PCR, and TCRdb kept only the in-frame ones, dropping some. The sample consists of more than 150,000 clones, 88% of them appearing once. This sample comprised peripheral blood, obtained 28 days after the second AZD1222 dose. The receptors here all came from an adult who received the AZD1222 COVID-19 vaccine.

The CDR3 is CASSQSSVGYTF. The CDR3 bases are TGTGCCAGCAGCCAATCTTCAGTTGGCTACACCTTC. The chain joins TRBV16 to TRBJ1-2; D unresolved. The V and J ends lost 0 bases and 7 bases respectively, with 6 bases between them. This CDR3 is 12 amino acids long. Germline values: CDR1 KGHSY, CDR2 FQNENV.

The rearrangement uses TRBV6-1 and TRBJ1-1; D may be TRBD1 (6 bases). The CDR3 consists of 14 residues. The germline CDR1 and CDR2 sequences are MNHNS and SASEGT. The V end lost 3 bases, the J end lost 3 bases, and 11 bases lay between the germline ends. The CDR3 region has the DNA TGTGCCAGCAGTGATTACAGGGAGGACACTGAAGCTTTCTTT. This gives the protein CASSDYREDTEAFF.

The rearrangement joins TRBV6-2 or TRBV6-3 to TRBJ2-7, with TRBD2 as a possible D gene (6 bases). Between the trimmed V and J ends, which lost 0 bases and 6 bases, there was a span of 9 bases. This CDR3 has 13 amino acids. Germline CDR1 and CDR2: MNHEY and SVGEGT. The CDR3 loop is CASSYSGGLEQYF. The CDR3, as DNA: TGTGCCAGCAGTTACTCCGGAGGGCTCGAGCAGTACTTC.

This sequence joins TRBV5-1 and TRBJ1-6; tentative D call: TRBD1 (5 bases). This CDR3 is built from 16 residues. V lost 0 bases and J lost 7, with 14 bases in between. Germline V gene data show CDR1 as SGHRS and CDR2 as YFSETQ. In DNA form, the CDR3 reads TGCGCCAGCAGCTTGGCCGTAGGGGCTTCAAATTCACCCCTCCACTTT. As protein: CASSLAVGASNSPLHF.

The rearrangement links TRBV7-3 to TRBJ2-1; weak D call: TRBD2 (5 bases). From germline, CDR1 is SGHTA and CDR2 FQGTGA. The V and J ends lost 5 bases and 8 bases respectively, with 13 bases between them. The CDR3 length is 13 residues. The CDR3 loop is CASSPGVRDEQFF. The CDR3 region has the DNA TGTGCCAGCAGCCCCGGGGTTAGGGATGAGCAGTTCTTC.

The chain combines TRBV12-3 or TRBV12-4 with TRBJ2-7; TRBD1 might be the D (6 bases). The V gene lost 6 bases and the J gene lost 0 bases, with 9 bases spanning the gap. The CDR3 runs to 13 residues. The CDR3 DNA follows: TGTGCCAGCAGCTGGGGGCTCTCCTACGAGCAGTACTTC. Translating gives CASSWGLSYEQYF.

This rearrangement joins TRBV5-1 to TRBJ2-5; no definite D call. The CDR3 totals 13 residues. Trimming cost V 0 bases and J 5 bases, with 8 bases left between them. Germline V lookup: CDR1 SGHRS, CDR2 YFSETQ. Here the CDR3 DNA reads TGCGCCAGCAGCTTGGAGACATATGAGACCCAGTACTTC. Amino acid sequence: CASSLETYETQYF.

In regard to this clone: The sample contains more than one DNA sequence encoding this CDR3. The V gene is TRBV6-5, the J gene TRBJ2-7; possibly TRBD2 for D (6 bases). The CDR3 is 14 residues long. Germline CDR1 is MNHEY and CDR2 is SVGAGI. V was cut by 0 bases and J by 0 bases, with 6 bases left in between. The CDR3 loop is CASSYSGGSYEQYF. The CDR3 nucleotides read TGTGCCAGCAGTTACTCCGGGGGCTCCTACGAGCAGTACTTC.

This chain joins TRBV5-1 and TRBJ2-2, with D maybe TRBD1 (7 bases). Germline CDR1 and CDR2: SGHRS and YFSETQ. The CDR3 consists of 16 residues. Trimming left V 4 bases short and J 1 base short, with 14 bases between. The DNA of the CDR3 is TGCGCCAGCAGCCTCAGGGGGGACCAGAACACCGGGGAGCTGTTTTTT. Translating it yields CASSLRGDQNTGELFF.

The J gene is TRBJ1-5, the V gene TRBV6-5; 9 bases agree with TRBD1. V was pared by 6 bases and J by 2 bases, with 2 bases of the junction left unmatched. The CDR3 runs 14 residues. Germline CDR1 is MNHEY and CDR2 is SVGAGI. CDR3 DNA: TGTGCCAGCAGGCGGACAGGGGGCAATCAGCCCCAGCATTTT. Translated, it gives CASRRTGGNQPQHF.

The genes are TRBV28 and TRBJ2-7; a weak D match, TRBD1 (6 bases). This CDR3 comprises 13 residues. Germline lookup yields CDR1 MDHEN and CDR2 SYDVKM. V lost 4 bases and J lost 3, with 10 bases in between. The CDR3, as DNA: TGTGCCAGCAGTTCGGGACAACGCTACGAGCAGTACTTC. It translates to CASSSGQRYEQYF.

V usage is TRBV15 and J usage is TRBJ2-7, with 10 bases lining up with TRBD1. The germline V gene has CDR1 LNHNV and CDR2 YYDKDF (reference sequence). The CDR3 length is 17 residues. V lost 0 bases, J lost 0 bases, and 5 bases stayed unmatched. The CDR3 bases are TGTGCCACCAGCAGAGATTGGGGGACAGGGGACTCCTACGAGCAGTACTTC. Translating gives CATSRDWGTGDSYEQYF.

The chain has TRBV6-2 or TRBV6-3 and TRBJ2-7; D might be TRBD2 (5 bases). V shed 2 bases and J shed 0 bases, with 11 bases lying between them. Per germline, CDR1 MNHEY and CDR2 SVGEGT. This CDR3 contains 15 residues. In DNA form, the CDR3 reads TGTGCCAGCAGTTACCGGGGATTTAGCTCCTACGAGCAGTACTTC. It specifies CASSYRGFSSYEQYF.

The chain links TRBV11-2 to TRBJ2-2; D is possibly TRBD2 (7 bases). V was cut by 5 bases and J by 5 bases, with 15 bases left in between. Germline assignment: CDR1 SGHAT and CDR2 FQNNGV. The CDR3 loop spans 15 amino acids. CDR3 loop: CASSPRGARTGELFF. In DNA, the CDR3 is TGTGCCAGCAGCCCCCGGGGGGCGAGAACCGGGGAGCTGTTTTTT.

This chain uses TRBV7-2 with TRBJ2-3; 10 bases fit TRBD2. V was clipped by 2 bases and J by 9 bases; unmatched bases: 11. Germline lookup yields CDR1 SGHTA and CDR2 FQGNSA. This CDR3 comprises 16 residues. Here the CDR3 reads CASSLQRGLAGDTQYF. The CDR3 DNA follows: TGTGCCAGCAGCTTACAGAGAGGGCTAGCGGGAGACACGCAGTATTTT.

The V call is TRBV6-1, the J call TRBJ2-5; 14 bases agree with TRBD2. Germline V lookup: CDR1 MNHNS, CDR2 SASEGT. The CDR3 covers 16 residues. V was clipped by 4 bases and J by 5 bases; unmatched bases: 6. This CDR3 is CASSGLAGGLWETQYF. CDR3 bases: TGTGCCAGCAGTGGACTAGCGGGAGGGCTGTGGGAGACCCAGTACTTC.

This chain links TRBV19 with TRBJ2-1; possible D gene TRBD1, 6 bases. CDR1 is LNHDA and CDR2 is SQIVND in the germline V gene (reference sequence). CDR3 length: 16 amino acids. Trimming took off 6 bases at V and 2 bases at J, with 17 bases between the two ends. The CDR3 DNA follows: TGTGCCAGTAGGGGGGTGGACAGCGAGACCTACAATGAGCAGTTCTTC. Translated, it gives CASRGVDSETYNEQFF.